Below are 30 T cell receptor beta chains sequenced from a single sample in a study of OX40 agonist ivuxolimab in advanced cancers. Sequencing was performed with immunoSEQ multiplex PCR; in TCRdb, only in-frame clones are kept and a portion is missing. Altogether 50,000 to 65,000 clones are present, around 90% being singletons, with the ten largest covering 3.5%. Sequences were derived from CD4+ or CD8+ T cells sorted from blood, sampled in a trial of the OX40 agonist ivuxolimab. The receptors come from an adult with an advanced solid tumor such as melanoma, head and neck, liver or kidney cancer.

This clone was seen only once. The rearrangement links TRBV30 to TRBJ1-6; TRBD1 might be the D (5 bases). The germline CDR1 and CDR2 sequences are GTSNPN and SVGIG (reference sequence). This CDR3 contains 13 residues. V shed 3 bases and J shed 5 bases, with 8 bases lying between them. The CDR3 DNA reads TGTGCCTGGAGGTCGGGGCATAATTCACCCCTCCACTTT. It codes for CAWRSGHNSPLHF.

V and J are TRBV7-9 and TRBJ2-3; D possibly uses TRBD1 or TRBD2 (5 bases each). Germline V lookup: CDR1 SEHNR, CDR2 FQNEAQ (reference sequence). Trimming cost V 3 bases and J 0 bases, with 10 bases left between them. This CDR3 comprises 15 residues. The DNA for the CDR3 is TGTGCCAGCAGCTTGGGACGGCCAAGCACAGATACGCAGTATTTT. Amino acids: CASSLGRPSTDTQYF.

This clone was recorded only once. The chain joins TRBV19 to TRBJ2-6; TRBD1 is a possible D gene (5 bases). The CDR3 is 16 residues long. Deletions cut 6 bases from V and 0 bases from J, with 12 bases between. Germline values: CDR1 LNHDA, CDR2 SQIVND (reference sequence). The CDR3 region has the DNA TGTGCCAGTAGCTCTCGCAGGGACTCTGGGGCCAACGTCCTGACTTTC. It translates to CASSSRRDSGANVLTF.

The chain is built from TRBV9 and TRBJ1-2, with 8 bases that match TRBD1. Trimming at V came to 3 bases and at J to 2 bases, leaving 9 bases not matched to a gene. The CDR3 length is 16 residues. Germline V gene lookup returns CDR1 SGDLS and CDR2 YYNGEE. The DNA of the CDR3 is TGTGCCAGCAGCGACAAACCAGGGGGCGGCAACTATGGCTACACCTTC. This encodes CASSDKPGGGNYGYTF.

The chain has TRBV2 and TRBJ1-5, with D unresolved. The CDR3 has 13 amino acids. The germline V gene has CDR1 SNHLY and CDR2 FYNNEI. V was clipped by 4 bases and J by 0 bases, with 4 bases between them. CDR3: CASSGGSNQPQHF. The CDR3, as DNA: TGTGCCAGCAGTGGCGGTAGCAATCAGCCCCAGCATTTT.

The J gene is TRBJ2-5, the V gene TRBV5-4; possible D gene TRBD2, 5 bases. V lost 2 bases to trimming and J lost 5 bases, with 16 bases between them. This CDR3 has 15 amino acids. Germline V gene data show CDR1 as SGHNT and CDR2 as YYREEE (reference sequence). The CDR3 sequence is CASSLTRETGETQYF. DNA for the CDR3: TGTGCCAGCAGCTTAACTAGGGAGACGGGGGAGACCCAGTACTTC.

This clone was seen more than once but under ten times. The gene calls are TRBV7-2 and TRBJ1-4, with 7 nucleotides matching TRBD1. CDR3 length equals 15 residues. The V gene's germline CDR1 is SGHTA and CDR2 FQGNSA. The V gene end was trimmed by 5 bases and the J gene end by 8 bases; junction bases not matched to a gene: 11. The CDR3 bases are TGTGCCAGCAGCATTGACAGGGTATCTGGGGAAAAACTGTTTTTT. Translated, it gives CASSIDRVSGEKLFF.

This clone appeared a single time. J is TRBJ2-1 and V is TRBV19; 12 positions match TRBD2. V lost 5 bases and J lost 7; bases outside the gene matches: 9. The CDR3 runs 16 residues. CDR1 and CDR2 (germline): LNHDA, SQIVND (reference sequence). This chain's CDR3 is CASSENEGLAGNEQFF. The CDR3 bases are TGTGCCAGTAGTGAGAATGAAGGACTAGCGGGGAATGAGCAGTTCTTC.

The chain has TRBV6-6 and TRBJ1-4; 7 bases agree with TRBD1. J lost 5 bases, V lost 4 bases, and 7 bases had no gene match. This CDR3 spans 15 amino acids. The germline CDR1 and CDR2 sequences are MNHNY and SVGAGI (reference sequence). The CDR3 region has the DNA TGTGCCAGCAGTTGGGACAGTGGAGGAAATGAAAAACTGTTTTTT. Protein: CASSWDSGGNEKLFF.

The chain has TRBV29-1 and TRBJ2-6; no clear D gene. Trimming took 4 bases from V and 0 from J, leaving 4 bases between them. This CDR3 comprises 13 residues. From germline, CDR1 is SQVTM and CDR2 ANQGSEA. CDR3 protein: CSVGVSGANVLTF. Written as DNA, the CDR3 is TGCAGCGTTGGAGTCTCTGGGGCCAACGTCCTGACTTTC.

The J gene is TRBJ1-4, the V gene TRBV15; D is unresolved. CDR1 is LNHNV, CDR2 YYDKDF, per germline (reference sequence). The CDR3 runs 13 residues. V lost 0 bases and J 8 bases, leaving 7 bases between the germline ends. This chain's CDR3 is CATSRDLREKLFF. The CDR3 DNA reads TGTGCCACCAGCAGAGATCTTAGGGAAAAACTGTTTTTT.

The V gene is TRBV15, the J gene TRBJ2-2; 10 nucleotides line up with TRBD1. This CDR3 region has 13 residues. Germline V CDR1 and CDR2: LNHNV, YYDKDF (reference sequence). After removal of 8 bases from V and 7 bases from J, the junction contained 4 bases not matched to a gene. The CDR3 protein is CATETGGNGELFF. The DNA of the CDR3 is TGTGCCACCGAGACAGGGGGCAACGGGGAGCTGTTTTTT.

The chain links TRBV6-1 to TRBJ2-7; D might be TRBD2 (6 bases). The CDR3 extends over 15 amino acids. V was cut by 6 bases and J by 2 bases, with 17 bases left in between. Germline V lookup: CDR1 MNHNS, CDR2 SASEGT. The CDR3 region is CASSLGGSGAYEQYF. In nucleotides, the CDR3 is TGTGCCAGCAGCCTGGGGGGTTCGGGGGCCTACGAGCAGTACTTC.

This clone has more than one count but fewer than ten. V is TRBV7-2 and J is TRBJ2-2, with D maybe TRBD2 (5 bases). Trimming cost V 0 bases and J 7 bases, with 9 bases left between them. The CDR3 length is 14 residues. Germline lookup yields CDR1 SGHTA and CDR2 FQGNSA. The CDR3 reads CASSLASGSGELFF. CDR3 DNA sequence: TGTGCCAGCAGCTTAGCCAGCGGAAGCGGGGAGCTGTTTTTT.

Here the CDR3 reads CASGDLLQETQYF. The CDR3 coding sequence is TGCGCCAGCGGAGACTTGCTTCAAGAGACCCAGTACTTC. The chain links TRBV5-1 to TRBJ2-5, with D unclear. With 7 bases removed from V and 2 bases from J, the gap between germline ends came to 12 bases. Germline assignment: CDR1 SGHRS and CDR2 YFSETQ. The length of the CDR3 is 13 residues.

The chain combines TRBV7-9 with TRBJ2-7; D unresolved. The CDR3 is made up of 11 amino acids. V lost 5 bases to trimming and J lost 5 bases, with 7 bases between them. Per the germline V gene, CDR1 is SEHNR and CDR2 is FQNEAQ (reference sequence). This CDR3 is CASSIGDEQYF. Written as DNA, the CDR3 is TGTGCCAGCAGCATAGGAGACGAGCAGTACTTC. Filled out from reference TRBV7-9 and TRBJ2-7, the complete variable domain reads DTGVSQNPRHKITKRGQNVTFRCDPISEHNRLYWYRQTLGQGPEFLTYFQNEAQLEKSRLLSDRFSAERPKGSFSTLEIQRTEQGDSAMYLCASSIGDEQYFGPGTRLTVT.

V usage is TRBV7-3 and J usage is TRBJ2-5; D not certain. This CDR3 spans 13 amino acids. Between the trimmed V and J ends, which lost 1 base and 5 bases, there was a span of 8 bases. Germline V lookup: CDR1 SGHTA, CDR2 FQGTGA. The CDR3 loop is CASSLNRVETQYF. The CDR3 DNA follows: TGTGCCAGCAGCTTAAATAGGGTGGAGACCCAGTACTTC.

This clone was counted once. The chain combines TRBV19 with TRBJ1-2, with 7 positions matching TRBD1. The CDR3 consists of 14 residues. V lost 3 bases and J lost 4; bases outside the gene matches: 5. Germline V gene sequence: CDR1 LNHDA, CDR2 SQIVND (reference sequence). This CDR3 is CASSIAGGSYGYTF. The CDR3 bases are TGTGCCAGTAGTATCGCAGGGGGAAGCTATGGCTACACCTTC. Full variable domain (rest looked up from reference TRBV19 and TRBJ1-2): DGGITQSPKYLFRKEGQNVTLSCEQNLNHDAMYWYRQDPGQGLRLIYYSQIVNDFQKGDIAEGYSVSREKKESFPLTVTSAQKNPTAFYLCASSIAGGSYGYTFGSGTRLTVV.

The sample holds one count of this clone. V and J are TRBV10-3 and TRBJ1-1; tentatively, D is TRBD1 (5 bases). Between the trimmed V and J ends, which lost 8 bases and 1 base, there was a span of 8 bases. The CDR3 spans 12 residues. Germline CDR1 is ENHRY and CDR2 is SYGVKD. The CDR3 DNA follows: TGTGCCATCGGGACGGGGAACACTGAAGCTTTCTTT. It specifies CAIGTGNTEAFF.

The CDR3 spells CASSLGFQRMNTEAFF. As DNA, the CDR3 is TGTGCCAGCAGCTTGGGGTTTCAGAGAATGAACACTGAAGCTTTCTTT. This chain connects TRBV5-5 to TRBJ1-1, with unresolved D. This CDR3 has 16 amino acids. The ends were cut back, 0 bases at V and 0 bases at J, with 12 bases in the middle. Germline V gene lookup returns CDR1 SGHKS and CDR2 YYEKEE (reference sequence).

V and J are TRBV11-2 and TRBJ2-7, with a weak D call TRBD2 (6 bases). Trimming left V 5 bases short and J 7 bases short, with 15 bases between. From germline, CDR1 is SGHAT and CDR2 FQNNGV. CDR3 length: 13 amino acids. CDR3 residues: CASSGGGPREQYF. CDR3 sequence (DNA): TGTGCCAGCAGCGGTGGAGGGCCGAGAGAGCAGTACTTC.

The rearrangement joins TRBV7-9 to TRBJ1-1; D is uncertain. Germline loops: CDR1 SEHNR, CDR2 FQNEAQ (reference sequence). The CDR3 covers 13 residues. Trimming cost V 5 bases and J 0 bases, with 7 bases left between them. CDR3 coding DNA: TGTGCCAGCAGCCGTGGGATGAACACTGAAGCTTTCTTT. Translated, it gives CASSRGMNTEAFF.

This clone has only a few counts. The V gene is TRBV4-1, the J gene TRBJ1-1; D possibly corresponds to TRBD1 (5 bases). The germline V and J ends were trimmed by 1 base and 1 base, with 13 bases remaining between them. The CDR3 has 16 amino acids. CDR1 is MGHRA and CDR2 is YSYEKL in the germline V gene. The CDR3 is CASSQVLRQTNTEAFF. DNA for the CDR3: TGCGCCAGCAGCCAAGTGTTGCGACAGACGAACACTGAAGCTTTCTTT.

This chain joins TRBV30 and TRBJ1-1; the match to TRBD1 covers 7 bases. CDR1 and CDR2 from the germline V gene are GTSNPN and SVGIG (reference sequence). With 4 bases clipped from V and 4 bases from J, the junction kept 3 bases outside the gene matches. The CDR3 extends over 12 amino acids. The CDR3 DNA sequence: TGTGCCTGGACAGCAGGGGGCACTGAAGCTTTCTTT. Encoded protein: CAWTAGGTEAFF.

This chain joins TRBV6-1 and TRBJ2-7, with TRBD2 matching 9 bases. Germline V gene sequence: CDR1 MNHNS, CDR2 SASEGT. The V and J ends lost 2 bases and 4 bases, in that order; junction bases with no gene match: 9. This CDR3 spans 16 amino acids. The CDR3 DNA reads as TGTGCCAGCAGTGAAAGGGAGTCTAGCGGGACTTACGAGCAGTACTTC. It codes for CASSERESSGTYEQYF.

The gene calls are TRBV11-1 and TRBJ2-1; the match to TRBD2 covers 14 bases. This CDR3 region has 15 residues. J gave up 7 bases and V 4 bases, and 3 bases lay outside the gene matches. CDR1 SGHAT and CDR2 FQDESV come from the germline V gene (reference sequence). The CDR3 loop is CASSSGLAGGNEQFF. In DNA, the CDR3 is TGTGCCAGCAGCTCAGGACTAGCGGGAGGTAATGAGCAGTTCTTC.

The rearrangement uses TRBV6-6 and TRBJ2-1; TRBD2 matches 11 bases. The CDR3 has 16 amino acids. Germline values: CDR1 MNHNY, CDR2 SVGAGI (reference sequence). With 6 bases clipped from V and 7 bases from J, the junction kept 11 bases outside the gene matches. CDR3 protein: CASSRTSGPLLNEQFF. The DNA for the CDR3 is TGTGCCAGCAGCCGGACTAGCGGGCCCCTTTTAAATGAGCAGTTCTTC.

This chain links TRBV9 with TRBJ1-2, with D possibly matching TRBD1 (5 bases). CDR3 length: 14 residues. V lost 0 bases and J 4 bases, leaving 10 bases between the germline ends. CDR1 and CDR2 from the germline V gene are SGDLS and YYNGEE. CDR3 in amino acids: CASSVVQGPYGYTF. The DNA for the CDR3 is TGTGCCAGCAGCGTAGTTCAGGGACCCTATGGCTACACCTTC.

DNA of the CDR3: TGCAGCTCGTCTATCGGTGCGGGCCAAGAGACCCAGTACTTC. The encoded protein is CSSSIGAGQETQYF. V gene TRBV29-1 combines with J gene TRBJ2-5; D perhaps matches TRBD2 (5 bases). Germline V gives CDR1 SQVTM, CDR2 ANQGSEA. The CDR3 totals 14 residues. Deletions cut 8 bases from V and 1 base from J, with 17 bases between. Full variable domain (remainder filled in from reference TRBV29-1 and TRBJ2-5): SAVISQKPSRDICQRGTSLTIQCQVDSQVTMMFWYRQQPGQSLTLIATANQGSEATYESGFVIDKFPISRPNLTFSTLTVSNMSPEDSSIYLCSSSIGAGQETQYFGPGTRLLVL.

The CDR3 coding sequence is TGTGCCAGCAGTTCCGGTACAGGGGGCGATATCTATGGCTACACCTTC. Amino acids: CASSSGTGGDIYGYTF. The chain employs TRBV28 and TRBJ1-2, with TRBD1 matching over 9 bases. This CDR3 is built from 16 residues. The trim removed 4 bases at V and 4 bases at J, leaving 10 bases unmatched. CDR1 is MDHEN and CDR2 is SYDVKM in the germline V gene.